Included here is one TCR beta chain sequence, with context. The CDR3 contains 13 residues. Trimming stripped 2 bases from V and 5 bases from J, with 6 bases between. The germline gives CDR1 SGHAT, CDR2 FQNNGV. The source of the sample is a study of blood T cell repertoires in COVID-19. Generated by immunoSEQ multiplex PCR, the TCRdb table keeps only in-frame clones and is missing some. The sample shows 150,000 or so clones, 80% to 90% of them seen only once. The chain is built from TRBV11-2 and TRBJ2-2; TRBD1 is a possible D gene (6 bases). Sequencing was performed on peripheral blood. This clonotype originated in a man aged 80 or over with acute or convalescent COVID-19. The CDR3 reads CASSLRGTGELFF. The CDR3 nucleotides read TGTGCCAGCAGCTTAAGGGGGACCGGGGAGCTGTTTTTT.